This paragraph reports one T cell receptor beta chain. Its target is not known. These data belong to a study of vaccination and CD4 T cells after COVID-19. Across the study: Median time from second vaccine dose to sampling was roughly 72 days (14 to 241).

Trimming shortened V by 7 bases and J by 8 bases, and 11 bases separated the two germline ends. CDR1 and CDR2 from the germline V gene are MNHNS and SASEGT. This CDR3 comprises 12 residues. Study outcomes and limitations: Convalescent patients' vaccine-specific clones were spike mono-reactive in 304 of 307 cases.

Cultured CD4+ T cell DNA underwent sequencing with the Oncomine TCR Beta short-read assay. MiXCR, run by TCRdb on the PCR reads, gives a single entry per CDR3 protein. The sample gives several thousand distinct CDR3 sequences, under 50% of which show up once; 11% is in the top ten. Specified treatment: approximately nine-day PBMC culture with coronavirus spike peptide pools or control peptides (ViraFEST assay). These CD4+ T cells came from an unexposed donor, sampled before the COVID-19 pandemic (2011-2018). This sequence joins TRBV6-1 and TRBJ1-4; no firm D call. The sequencing input was CD4+ T cells from blood, cultured in vitro. This TCR was sampled from a human donor in good health. The DNA for the CDR3 is TGTGCCAGCAAGGCGGGCCCCGAAAAACTGTTTTTT. Amino acids: CASKAGPEKLFF.